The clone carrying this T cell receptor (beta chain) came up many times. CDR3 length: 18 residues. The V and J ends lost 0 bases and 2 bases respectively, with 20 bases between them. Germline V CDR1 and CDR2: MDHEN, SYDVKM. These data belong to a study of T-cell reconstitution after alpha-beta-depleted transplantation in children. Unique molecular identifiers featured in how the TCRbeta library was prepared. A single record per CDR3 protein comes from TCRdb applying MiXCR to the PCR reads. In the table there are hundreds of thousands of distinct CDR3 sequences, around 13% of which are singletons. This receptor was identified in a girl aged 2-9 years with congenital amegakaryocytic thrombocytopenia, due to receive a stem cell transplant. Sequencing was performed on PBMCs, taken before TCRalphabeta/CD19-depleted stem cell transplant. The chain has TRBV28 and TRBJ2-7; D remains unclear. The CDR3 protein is CASSLWAFMQANTYEQYF. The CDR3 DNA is TGTGCCAGCAGTTTATGGGCGTTTATGCAGGCGAACACCTACGAGCAGTACTTC.